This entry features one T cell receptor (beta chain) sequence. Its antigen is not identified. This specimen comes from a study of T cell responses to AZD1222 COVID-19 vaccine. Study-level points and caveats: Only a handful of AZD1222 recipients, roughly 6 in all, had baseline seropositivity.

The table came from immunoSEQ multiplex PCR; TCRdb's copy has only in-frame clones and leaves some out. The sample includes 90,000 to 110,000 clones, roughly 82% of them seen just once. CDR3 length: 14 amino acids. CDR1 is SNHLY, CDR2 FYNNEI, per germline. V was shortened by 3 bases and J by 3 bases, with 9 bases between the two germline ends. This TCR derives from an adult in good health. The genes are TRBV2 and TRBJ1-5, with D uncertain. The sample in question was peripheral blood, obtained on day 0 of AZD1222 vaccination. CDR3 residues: CASSDDWNNQPQHF. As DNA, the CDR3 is TGTGCCAGCAGTGATGATTGGAACAATCAGCCCCAGCATTTT.